A single sample is the source of the 21 T cell receptor beta chains below, sequenced in a study of T cell responses to AZD1222 COVID-19 vaccine. The table came from immunoSEQ multiplex PCR; TCRdb's copy has only in-frame clones and leaves some out. The sample has around 140,000 clones, about nine tenths seen once; the top ten hold 6.9%. Sequenced here: peripheral blood, sampled on day 0 of AZD1222 vaccination. Receptors were obtained from an adult in good health.

The rearrangement links TRBV28 to TRBJ1-3; D is ambiguous. Per the germline V gene, CDR1 is MDHEN and CDR2 is SYDVKM. The CDR3 length is 12 residues. Trimming removed 5 bases from V and 4 bases from J, with 6 bases in between. CDR3 protein: CASSSQGNTIYF. The CDR3 DNA is TGTGCCAGCAGTAGTCAGGGAAACACCATATATTTT.

A single count supports this clone. The chain is built from TRBV7-2 and TRBJ1-5; no definite D call. This CDR3 is built from 13 residues. The V and J ends lost 1 base and 7 bases respectively, with 8 bases between them. Germline loops: CDR1 SGHTA, CDR2 FQGNSA. The CDR3 sequence is CASSLVLGQPQHF. DNA for the CDR3: TGTGCCAGCAGCTTAGTGCTCGGCCAGCCCCAGCATTTT.

This clone was seen only once. This rearrangement joins TRBV5-6 to TRBJ2-7, with D possibly being TRBD2 (6 bases). Trimming left V 4 bases short and J 5 bases short, with 16 bases between. The CDR3 runs to 14 residues. Germline V gene sequence: CDR1 SGHDT, CDR2 YYEEEE. The CDR3 here is CASSPIQSSDEQYF. CDR3 sequence (DNA): TGTGCCAGCAGCCCAATTCAGTCTAGCGACGAGCAGTACTTC.

This rearrangement joins TRBV9 to TRBJ2-7; 8 nucleotides agree with TRBD1. Germline CDR1 reads SGDLS; CDR2 reads YYNGEE. Trimming at V came to 2 bases and at J to 4 bases, leaving 5 bases not matched to a gene. The CDR3 length is 14 residues. Here the CDR3 reads CASSVGQGGYEQYF. CDR3 nucleotides: TGTGCCAGCAGCGTTGGACAGGGAGGTTACGAGCAGTACTTC.

V is TRBV28 and J is TRBJ2-5; a possible D gene is TRBD1 (6 bases). Germline V gene data show CDR1 as MDHEN and CDR2 as SYDVKM. This CDR3 is 16 amino acids long. V gave up 6 bases and J gave up 3 bases, with 20 bases separating them. The CDR3 DNA follows: TGTGCCAGCAGCACGCAAGAAACAGGGAACGAAGAGACCCAGTACTTC. Translation: CASSTQETGNEETQYF.

The CDR3 region has the DNA TGCGCCAGCAGCCCCGACCGTATCGGGCAAACTGAAGCTTTCTTT. Translation: CASSPDRIGQTEAFF. The genes are TRBV5-1 and TRBJ1-1; D not certain. The CDR3 is 15 residues long. The germline V gene has CDR1 SGHRS and CDR2 YFSETQ. Between the trimmed V and J ends, which lost 4 bases and 5 bases, there was a span of 18 bases.

The chain employs TRBV18 and TRBJ1-3; no clear D gene. Trimming shortened V by 5 bases and J by 0 bases, and 11 bases separated the two germline ends. The CDR3 length is 15 residues. Germline CDR1 KGHSH, CDR2 LQKENI. The CDR3 bases are TGTGCCAGCTCATATACAAGACTCTCTGGAAACACCATATATTTT. It specifies CASSYTRLSGNTIYF. Full variable domain (remainder filled in from reference TRBV18 and TRBJ1-3): NAGVMQNPRHLVRRRGQEARLRCSPMKGHSHVYWYRQLPEEGLKFMVYLQKENIIDESGMPKERFSAEFPKEGPSILRIQQVVRGDSAAYFCASSYTRLSGNTIYFGEGSWLTVV.

The CDR3 DNA sequence: TGTGCCTGGAGGGGGAGCTATGGCTACACCTTC. Translated: CAWRGSYGYTF. The rearrangement uses TRBV30 and TRBJ1-2; D remains unclear. CDR1 is GTSNPN, CDR2 SVGIG, per germline (reference sequence). This CDR3 comprises 11 residues. V dropped 3 bases and J dropped 4 bases, with 6 bases sitting between them.

This clone has only one observation. The V call is TRBV25-1, the J call TRBJ1-6; D is ambiguous. CDR1 is MGHDK, CDR2 SYGVNS, per germline. V lost 5 bases and J 15 bases, leaving 17 bases between the germline ends. CDR3 length: 13 residues. The CDR3 protein is CASSPDPITLLHF. In nucleotides, the CDR3 is TGTGCCAGCAGTCCGGATCCTATCACTCTCCTCCACTTT.

The table lists this clone with a few counts. This chain connects TRBV19 to TRBJ2-2, with D unclear. The length of the CDR3 is 12 residues. V lost 6 bases to trimming and J lost 6 bases, with 8 bases between them. Germline V CDR1 and CDR2: LNHDA, SQIVND (reference sequence). This CDR3 reads CASSGGAGELFF. The CDR3 DNA follows: TGTGCCAGTAGCGGCGGCGCCGGGGAGCTGTTTTTT.

The CDR3 DNA reads as TGTGCCAGCAGCGGCCGGGAAAGTCGTCTCTTAGGGGAGCAGTACTTC. Encoded protein: CASSGRESRLLGEQYF. V is TRBV4-2 and J is TRBJ2-7; possible D gene TRBD2, 5 bases. Germline CDR1 and CDR2: LGHNA and YNFKEQ. Trimming shortened V by 5 bases and J by 7 bases, and 24 bases separated the two germline ends. The CDR3 is made up of 16 amino acids.

This clone was counted a single time. V and J are TRBV3-1 (or the pseudogene TRBV3-2) and TRBJ2-3; 11 nucleotides align to TRBD2. Germline lookup yields CDR1 LGHDT and CDR2 YNNKEL (reference sequence). The CDR3 totals 16 residues. The J segment lost 5 bases and the V segment lost 4 bases, leaving 8 bases of the junction unmatched. The CDR3 here is CASSPRLAGGQDTQYF. CDR3 nucleotides: TGTGCCAGCAGCCCCCGATTAGCGGGGGGGCAAGATACGCAGTATTTT.

This sequence joins TRBV6-1 and TRBJ1-5, with TRBD1 matching 7 bases. Unmatched junction bases numbered 4, after V lost 2 bases and J lost 0 bases. Germline assignment: CDR1 MNHNS and CDR2 SASEGT. CDR3 length equals 16 residues. CDR3 protein: CASSEKQGISNQPQHF. For the CDR3, the DNA is TGTGCCAGCAGTGAAAAACAGGGGATTAGCAATCAGCCCCAGCATTTT.

J is TRBJ1-3 and V is TRBV9, with D uncertain. Looked up from germline, CDR1 is SGDLS and CDR2 is YYNGEE. V gave up 1 base and J gave up 2 bases, with 10 bases separating them. This CDR3 spans 15 amino acids. The CDR3 reads CASSVNGLAGNTIYF. CDR3 sequence (DNA): TGTGCCAGCAGCGTAAATGGGTTAGCTGGAAACACCATATATTTT.

The chain combines TRBV29-1 with TRBJ1-2; 8 bases map to TRBD1. V was clipped by 6 bases and J by 4 bases; unmatched bases: 4. The germline V gene has CDR1 SQVTM and CDR2 ANQGSEA. This CDR3 spans 12 amino acids. The CDR3 DNA follows: TGCAGCGTCATGACAGGGGCCTATGGCTACACCTTC. Its protein is CSVMTGAYGYTF.

The chain carries TRBV28 and TRBJ1-1, with D maybe TRBD1 (5 bases). The CDR3 spans 15 residues. Trimming shortened V by 6 bases and J by 6 bases, and 20 bases separated the two germline ends. Germline CDR1 MDHEN, CDR2 SYDVKM. The CDR3 spells CASRPREGILAEAFF. DNA of the CDR3: TGTGCCAGCAGGCCCAGGGAGGGGATCCTCGCTGAAGCTTTCTTT.

The rearrangement links TRBV27 to TRBJ1-1; 9 bases align to TRBD1. CDR1 is MNHEY, CDR2 SMNVEV, per germline (reference sequence). The trim removed 4 bases at V and 0 bases at J, leaving 6 bases unmatched. This CDR3 contains 16 residues. For the CDR3, the DNA is TGTGCCAGCAGTTCGGGACAGGGTTTCATGAACACTGAAGCTTTCTTT. As protein: CASSSGQGFMNTEAFF.

The V gene is TRBV9, the J gene TRBJ1-5; no definite D call. This CDR3 region has 14 residues. Trimming removed 4 bases from V and 7 bases from J, with 15 bases in between. Germline V CDR1 and CDR2: SGDLS, YYNGEE. CDR3 bases: TGTGCCAGCAGCCCAGCGCCGGGTCGGCAGCCCCAGCATTTT. Protein sequence: CASSPAPGRQPQHF.

V gene TRBV13 combines with J gene TRBJ1-3, with TRBD1 as a possible D gene (6 bases). Trimming took off 5 bases at V and 3 bases at J, with 20 bases between the two ends. Germline lookup yields CDR1 PRHDT and CDR2 FYEKMQ (reference sequence). CDR3 length: 17 residues. The CDR3 DNA is TGTGCCAGCAGCGAGACAACGCGGAGGGGGAGTGGAAACACCATATATTTT. Translation: CASSETTRRGSGNTIYF.

V is TRBV7-9 and J is TRBJ1-3, with 7 bases aligning to TRBD1. J lost 0 bases, V lost 6 bases, and 5 bases had no gene match. Looked up from germline, CDR1 is SEHNR and CDR2 is FQNEAQ (reference sequence). The CDR3 contains 15 residues. The CDR3 sequence is CASSQGQASGNTIYF. The DNA of the CDR3 is TGTGCCAGCAGTCAAGGACAGGCCTCTGGAAACACCATATATTTT.

The chain has TRBV5-1 and TRBJ2-5; TRBD2 matches at 7 bases. V was clipped by 2 bases and J by 2 bases; unmatched bases: 6. Germline lookup yields CDR1 SGHRS and CDR2 YFSETQ. This CDR3 region has 15 residues. The CDR3 sequence: CASSLGGGRQETQYF. The CDR3 DNA reads as TGCGCCAGCAGCTTAGGCGGGGGTCGTCAAGAGACCCAGTACTTC.